These T cell receptor beta chains were read from a single sample in a study of T cells expressing NK-cell markers. Following a re-call of the 5' RACE reads, TCRdb has one entry per CDR3 protein and lacks DNA. The table lists 400,000 to 550,000 distinct CDR3 sequences. Material: blood T cells: a sorted CD56 or NKG2C T cell subset, CD4+ or CD8+ T cells, or bulk PBMC T cells (not recorded which). Source of these receptors: a woman between 18 and 70 years old in good health. Both conserved end residues are part of each CDR3.

j_call | v_call | cdr3_aa
TRBJ2-7 | TRBV20-1 | CSAIDSYYEQYF
TRBJ2-1 | TRBV6-2/TRBV6-3 | CASSYNAGTLTEQFF
TRBJ1-1 | TRBV6-5 | CASSYSRWQNTEAFF
TRBJ2-2 | TRBV14 | CASSQDPRLLGELFF
TRBJ2-2 | TRBV30 | CAWSVGPGELFF
TRBJ1-1 | TRBV27 | CASSSRGSGEAFF
TRBJ2-3 | TRBV30 | CAWSPLLAGGSTDTQYF
TRBJ2-5 | TRBV27 | CASSGLAGVETQYF
TRBJ2-3 | TRBV27 | CASSAVLVVGTDTQYF
TRBJ2-7 | TRBV15 | CATSRDRGGGINEQYF
TRBJ2-1 | TRBV20-1 | CSASRSSYNEQFF
TRBJ2-1 | TRBV10-3 | CANSRTSDPNEQFF
TRBJ1-1 | TRBV29-1 | CSVDRDRGAEAFF
TRBJ1-1 | TRBV6-5 | CASSYSPSGLTEAFF
TRBJ2-3 | TRBV5-6 | CASSQDRGRTDTQYF
TRBJ2-2 | TRBV5-5 | CASRPPGTTNTGELFF
TRBJ2-3 | TRBV29-1 | CSVRGTDTQYF
TRBJ2-1 | TRBV10-2 | CASLRPQGGHEQFF
TRBJ2-3 | TRBV15 | CATSPGLAGGNTQYF
TRBJ1-1 | TRBV18 | CASSPTWRDTEAFF
TRBJ2-7 | TRBV4-3 | CASSQGDSSGIGEQYF
TRBJ1-5 | TRBV15 | CATSKGQMQPQHF
TRBJ1-2 | TRBV5-1 | CASSLDTQGGGYGYTF
TRBJ2-1 | TRBV3-1 | CASSQPGAGIYNEQFF
TRBJ2-7 | TRBV7-8 | CASSLSREQEYEQYF
TRBJ2-5 | TRBV20-1 | CSARARPETQYF
TRBJ1-2 | TRBV29-1 | CSVRRDYGYTF
TRBJ2-1 | TRBV6-5 | CASSYEPAGAEQFF
TRBJ1-1 | TRBV10-3 | CAISEGGNTEAFF
TRBJ1-2 | TRBV20-1 | CSARAGSYGYTF
TRBJ2-7 | TRBV18 | CASSPLGERGEQYF
TRBJ2-3 | TRBV6-4 | CASSDWAAIIQDTQYF
TRBJ2-7 | TRBV29-1 | CSVEDLGEQYF
TRBJ2-5 | TRBV27 | CASRRLAANQETQYF
TRBJ1-1 | TRBV7-9 | CASSSAGGNTEAFF
TRBJ2-7 | TRBV12-3/TRBV12-4 | CASSFVGGYEQYF
TRBJ1-1 | TRBV29-1 | CSAGDWNTEAFF
TRBJ2-7 | TRBV11-2 | CASSLVIDEQYF
TRBJ1-4 | TRBV27 | CASSLYGTNEKLFF
TRBJ2-1 | TRBV5-1 | CASSFGTANNEQFF
TRBJ2-7 | TRBV7-9 | CASSLDGDPYEQYF
TRBJ2-4 | TRBV3-1 | CASSQPVGLGDIQYF
TRBJ2-1 | TRBV23-1 | CASSRQGGTEYNEQFF
TRBJ1-1 | TRBV12-3/TRBV12-4 | CASSRIMNTEAFF
TRBJ1-3 | TRBV4-1 | CASSRLGQGGTGNTIYF
TRBJ2-5 | TRBV9 | CASSVTSGGPLYQETQYF
TRBJ2-3 | TRBV7-9 | CASSPMKGPDTQYF
TRBJ2-3 | TRBV3-1 | CASSQDGSSQHPSSTDTQYF
TRBJ1-5 | TRBV29-1 | CSTRGGRGQPQHF
TRBJ2-3 | TRBV4-3 | CASSQIEGVQYF
TRBJ1-5 | TRBV20-1 | CSASPSGQAGNQPQHF
TRBJ2-1 | TRBV28 | CASSPGGSPYNEQFF
TRBJ2-7 | TRBV20-1 | CSANNPYEQYF
TRBJ1-1 | TRBV6-2/TRBV6-3 | CASSHERGEPFF
TRBJ2-5 | TRBV10-3 | CAISESGGAQETQYF